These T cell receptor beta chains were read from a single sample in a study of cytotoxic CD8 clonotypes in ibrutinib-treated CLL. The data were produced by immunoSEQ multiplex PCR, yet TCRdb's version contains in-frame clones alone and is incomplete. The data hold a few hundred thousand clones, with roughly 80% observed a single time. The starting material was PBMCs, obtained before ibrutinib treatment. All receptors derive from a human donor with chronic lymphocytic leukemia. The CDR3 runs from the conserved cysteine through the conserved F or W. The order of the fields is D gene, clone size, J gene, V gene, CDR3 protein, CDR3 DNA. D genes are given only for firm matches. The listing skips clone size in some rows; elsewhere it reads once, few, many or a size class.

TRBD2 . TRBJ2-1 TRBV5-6 CASSHVLAVSSYNEQFF TGTGCCAGCAGCCACGTACTAGCGGTGAGCTCCTACAATGAGCAGTTCTTC
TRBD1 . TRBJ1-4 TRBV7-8 CASSQTGRNEKLFF TGTGCCAGCAGCCAGACAGGGAGAAATGAAAAACTGTTTTTT
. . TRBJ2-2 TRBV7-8 CASSLASYSGELFF TGTGCCAGCAGCTTAGCGTCCTACTCCGGGGAGCTGTTTTTT
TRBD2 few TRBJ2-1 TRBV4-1 CASSQVLSGAYNEQFF TGCGCCAGCAGCCAAGTTCTTAGCGGGGCCTACAATGAGCAGTTCTTC
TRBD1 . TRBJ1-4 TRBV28 CASRGQGERFGNEKLFF TGTGCCAGCAGAGGACAGGGGGAAAGATTTGGTAATGAAAAACTGTTTTTT
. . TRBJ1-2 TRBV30 CAWMQNKNYGYTF TGTGCCTGGATGCAGAACAAAAACTATGGCTACACCTTC
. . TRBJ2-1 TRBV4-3 CASSQSPLLAISNEQFF TGCGCCAGCAGCCAAAGCCCCCTGCTAGCGATAAGCAATGAGCAGTTCTTC
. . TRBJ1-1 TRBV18 CATEAGATEAFF TGTGCCACAGAGGCAGGGGCCACTGAAGCTTTCTTT
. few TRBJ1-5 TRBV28 CASSKDSLDQPQHF TGTGCCAGCAGTAAGGACAGCCTGGATCAGCCCCAGCATTTT
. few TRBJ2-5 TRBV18 CASSPPNRAQETQYF TGTGCCAGCTCACCACCTAACAGGGCACAAGAGACCCAGTACTTC
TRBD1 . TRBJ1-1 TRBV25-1 CASSDPGQGASEAFF TGTGCCAGCAGTGACCCGGGACAGGGGGCGAGTGAAGCTTTCTTT